These T cell receptor beta chains were read from a single sample in a study of OX40 agonist ivuxolimab in advanced cancers. Generated by immunoSEQ multiplex PCR, the TCRdb table keeps only in-frame clones and is missing some. This sample has around 58,000 clones, with 84% found just once. This sample comprised CD4+ or CD8+ T cells sorted from blood, obtained in a trial of the OX40 agonist ivuxolimab. The receptors were gathered from an adult with an advanced solid tumor such as melanoma, head and neck, liver or kidney cancer. CDR3s include the opening cysteine and the closing phenylalanine or tryptophan. A D gene is named only where the DNA matches it firmly. Size is omitted from some rows. Given values are once, few, many or a class for expanded clones.

d_call: NA
clone_size: NA
v_call: TRBV13
cdr3_length: 16
j_call: TRBJ1-5
cdr3_nt: TGTGCCAGCAGCTTGAGGGGGGGGCGAAGCAATCAGCCCCAGCATTTT
cdr3_aa: CASSLRGGRSNQPQHF

d_call: TRBD2
clone_size: NA
v_call: TRBV14
cdr3_length: 16
j_call: TRBJ2-7
cdr3_nt: TGTGCCAGCAGCCTCAGTTACACGGGGGGGATGAACGAGCAGTACTTC
cdr3_aa: CASSLSYTGGMNEQYF

d_call: NA
clone_size: NA
v_call: TRBV2
cdr3_length: 17
j_call: TRBJ1-1
cdr3_nt: TGTGCCAGCAGTGAATCGGTGGGATGGGAGGTGAACACTGAAGCTTTCTTT
cdr3_aa: CASSESVGWEVNTEAFF

d_call: NA
clone_size: NA
v_call: TRBV11-2
cdr3_length: 11
j_call: TRBJ1-5
cdr3_nt: TGTGCCAGCAGTGGGGGGGGTCCCCAGCATTTT
cdr3_aa: CASSGGGPQHF

d_call: NA
clone_size: NA
v_call: TRBV7-6
cdr3_length: 12
j_call: TRBJ2-3
cdr3_nt: TGTGCCAGCAGCTCAGGTGGGGATACGCAGTATTTT
cdr3_aa: CASSSGGDTQYF

d_call: TRBD1
clone_size: few
v_call: TRBV5-1
cdr3_length: 15
j_call: TRBJ1-4
cdr3_nt: TGCGCCAGCAATCTCGCGGGACAGCAGAATGAAAAACTGTTTTTT
cdr3_aa: CASNLAGQQNEKLFF

d_call: NA
clone_size: NA
v_call: TRBV7-2
cdr3_length: 13
j_call: TRBJ2-7
cdr3_nt: TGTGCCAGCAGCTTCTGGACCGGCTACGAGCAGTACTTC
cdr3_aa: CASSFWTGYEQYF

d_call: TRBD1
clone_size: NA
v_call: TRBV6-1
cdr3_length: 15
j_call: TRBJ2-1
cdr3_nt: TGTGCCAGCAGTGAGTGGGGACAGAGTTACAATGAGCAGTTCTTC
cdr3_aa: CASSEWGQSYNEQFF

d_call: TRBD1
clone_size: NA
v_call: TRBV6-4
cdr3_length: 17
j_call: TRBJ1-2
cdr3_nt: TGTGCCAGCAGTGACTCTACACAGGGGGCGCCGTTAGATGGCTACACCTTC
cdr3_aa: CASSDSTQGAPLDGYTF

d_call: NA
clone_size: NA
v_call: TRBV15
cdr3_length: 14
j_call: TRBJ2-5
cdr3_nt: TGTGCCACCAGCCGAGGTGTTAGCCCTGAGACCCAGTACTTC
cdr3_aa: CATSRGVSPETQYF

d_call: NA
clone_size: NA
v_call: TRBV15
cdr3_length: 15
j_call: TRBJ1-4
cdr3_nt: TGTGCCACCAGCAGAACAGGCGGATTTAATGAAAAACTGTTTTTT
cdr3_aa: CATSRTGGFNEKLFF

d_call: TRBD2
clone_size: NA
v_call: TRBV29-1
cdr3_length: 17
j_call: TRBJ2-1
cdr3_nt: TGCAGCGTCCCGAAAGCGGGAGTCACCCAACTCTACAATGAGCAGTTCTTC
cdr3_aa: CSVPKAGVTQLYNEQFF

d_call: NA
clone_size: NA
v_call: TRBV4-3
cdr3_length: 13
j_call: TRBJ1-2
cdr3_nt: TGCGCCAGCAGCCAAGACAGGGTTTCGGGCTACACCTTC
cdr3_aa: CASSQDRVSGYTF

d_call: TRBD1
clone_size: NA
v_call: TRBV5-4
cdr3_length: 15
j_call: TRBJ1-6
cdr3_nt: TGTGCCAGCACCACGGACAGGGGACTTGATTCACCCCTCCACTTT
cdr3_aa: CASTTDRGLDSPLHF

d_call: TRBD1
clone_size: NA
v_call: TRBV28
cdr3_length: 12
j_call: TRBJ1-2
cdr3_nt: TGTGCCAGCAGTAACAGGGGCTATGGCTACACCTTC
cdr3_aa: CASSNRGYGYTF

d_call: TRBD2
clone_size: NA
v_call: TRBV27
cdr3_length: 15
j_call: TRBJ2-5
cdr3_nt: TGTGCCAGCAGTCTAATAGCGGGAGGAGTAGAGACCCAGTACTTC
cdr3_aa: CASSLIAGGVETQYF

d_call: NA
clone_size: once
v_call: TRBV19
cdr3_length: 13
j_call: TRBJ1-1
cdr3_nt: TGTGCCAGTAGTATCGAGGGGAACACTGAAGCTTTCTTT
cdr3_aa: CASSIEGNTEAFF

d_call: NA
clone_size: NA
v_call: TRBV14
cdr3_length: 15
j_call: TRBJ1-1
cdr3_nt: TGTGCCAGCAGCCCGCACAGGGATGTGAACACTGAAGCTTTCTTT
cdr3_aa: CASSPHRDVNTEAFF

d_call: NA
clone_size: few
v_call: TRBV28
cdr3_length: 17
j_call: TRBJ1-5
cdr3_nt: TGTGCCAGCAGTTTATGGCCCCGGCAGGGGAGTGATCAGCCCCAGCATTTT
cdr3_aa: CASSLWPRQGSDQPQHF

d_call: TRBD1
clone_size: NA
v_call: TRBV2
cdr3_length: 13
j_call: TRBJ1-1
cdr3_nt: TGTGCCAGCAGTCCTACAGGGGGCACTGAAGCTTTCTTT
cdr3_aa: CASSPTGGTEAFF

d_call: NA
clone_size: NA
v_call: TRBV19
cdr3_length: 14
j_call: TRBJ1-1
cdr3_nt: TGTGCCAGTAGTCAGGCAGCCGTGGCGAGTGAAGCTTTCTTT
cdr3_aa: CASSQAAVASEAFF

d_call: NA
clone_size: NA
v_call: TRBV21-1
cdr3_length: 14
j_call: TRBJ2-7
cdr3_nt: TGTGCCAGCAACCACAGGGGGCAAATCTACGAGCAGTACTTC
cdr3_aa: CASNHRGQIYEQYF

d_call: NA
clone_size: NA
v_call: TRBV9
cdr3_length: 14
j_call: TRBJ1-2
cdr3_nt: TGTGCCAGCAGCGTAGCTGGAACAGGCGGTGGCTACACCTTC
cdr3_aa: CASSVAGTGGGYTF

d_call: NA
clone_size: NA
v_call: TRBV29-1
cdr3_length: 17
j_call: TRBJ1-5
cdr3_nt: TGCAGCGTTGAAGATCTCGCCAAGGGGCAACCGAATCAGCCCCAGCATTTT
cdr3_aa: CSVEDLAKGQPNQPQHF

d_call: NA
clone_size: NA
v_call: TRBV19
cdr3_length: 16
j_call: TRBJ1-3
cdr3_nt: TGTGCCAGTAGTACCCCGGGGGGGGCACCTGGAAACACCATATATTTT
cdr3_aa: CASSTPGGAPGNTIYF

d_call: NA
clone_size: NA
v_call: TRBV6-6
cdr3_length: 15
j_call: TRBJ2-1
cdr3_nt: TGTGCCAGCACCCTCAGGGAGGGGGGGTGGAATGAGCAGTTCTTC
cdr3_aa: CASTLREGGWNEQFF

d_call: NA
clone_size: NA
v_call: TRBV4-1
cdr3_length: 14
j_call: TRBJ1-2
cdr3_nt: TGCGCCAGCAGCCAAAGATCTGCAGGGGAAGGCTACACCTTC
cdr3_aa: CASSQRSAGEGYTF

d_call: NA
clone_size: NA
v_call: TRBV27
cdr3_length: 16
j_call: TRBJ1-4
cdr3_nt: TGTGCCAGCACTACGACCTTCGGCAGGGTGGGGGAAAAACTGTTTTTT
cdr3_aa: CASTTTFGRVGEKLFF

d_call: TRBD1
clone_size: once
v_call: TRBV11-2
cdr3_length: 15
j_call: TRBJ1-4
cdr3_nt: TGTGCCAGCAGCTTCAATCGATGGGACAGGCCAAAACTGTTTTTT
cdr3_aa: CASSFNRWDRPKLFF

d_call: NA
clone_size: NA
v_call: TRBV4-3
cdr3_length: 15
j_call: TRBJ1-6
cdr3_nt: TGCGCCAGCAGCCAAGACGGGGGAAGGGATTCACCCCTCCACTTT
cdr3_aa: CASSQDGGRDSPLHF

d_call: NA
clone_size: NA
v_call: TRBV30
cdr3_length: 14
j_call: TRBJ1-5
cdr3_nt: TGTGCCTGGAGTGTACTTCAAAACGATCAGCCCCAGCATTTT
cdr3_aa: CAWSVLQNDQPQHF

d_call: TRBD1
clone_size: NA
v_call: TRBV29-1
cdr3_length: 14
j_call: TRBJ1-1
cdr3_nt: TGCAGCGTTGAAGATCAGGGGGAGGGCACTGAAGCTTTCTTT
cdr3_aa: CSVEDQGEGTEAFF

d_call: NA
clone_size: NA
v_call: TRBV6-1
cdr3_length: 14
j_call: TRBJ1-4
cdr3_nt: TGTGCCAGCAGCTCCAGAGCAACTAATGAAAAACTGTTTTTT
cdr3_aa: CASSSRATNEKLFF